This T cell receptor (beta chain) is drawn from a study of long-term antiretroviral therapy in people with HIV. The study, taken as a whole, reports: Clones with expansion before ART led the repertoire at all time points. Post-ART samples showed increased diversity that remained below transplant donor control levels. HIV repertoire CDR3 lengths ranged less widely than those of controls.

At the survey level, the v3.0 immunoSEQ assay was run. TCRdb's table, derived via immunoSEQ multiplex PCR, lists solely in-frame clones and lacks some. The table lists about 20,000 clones, approximately 88% of them singletons. This clone was seen a single time. Its matching antigen is unknown. The receptor's source is a woman between 35 and 50 years old with HIV. The source material was unsorted PBMCs, sampled 1.2 years after starting antiretroviral therapy.

CDR3 sequence reads: CASSFEAGGYTDTQYF. CDR3 in DNA: TGTGCCAGCAGCTTCGAGGCGGGGGGGTACACAGATACGCAGTATTTT. The gene calls are TRBV7-2 and TRBJ2-3; 9 nucleotides align to TRBD2. The junction had 6 bases not matched to a gene; V was cut back by 3 bases and J by 2 bases. The CDR3 extends over 16 amino acids. Germline values: CDR1 SGHTA, CDR2 FQGNSA.